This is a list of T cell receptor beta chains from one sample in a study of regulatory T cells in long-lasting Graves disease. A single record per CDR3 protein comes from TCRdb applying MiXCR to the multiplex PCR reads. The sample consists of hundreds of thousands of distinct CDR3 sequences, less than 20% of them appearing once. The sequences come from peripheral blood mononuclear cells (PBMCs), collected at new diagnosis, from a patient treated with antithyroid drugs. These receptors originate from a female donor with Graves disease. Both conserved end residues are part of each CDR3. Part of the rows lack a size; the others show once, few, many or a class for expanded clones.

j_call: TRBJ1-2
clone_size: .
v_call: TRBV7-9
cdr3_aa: CASSLDGSGGYGYTF

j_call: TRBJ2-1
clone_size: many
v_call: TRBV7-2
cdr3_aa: CASSFRTSGAYNEQFF

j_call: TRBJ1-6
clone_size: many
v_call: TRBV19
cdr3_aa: CASSMGPGGNSPLHF

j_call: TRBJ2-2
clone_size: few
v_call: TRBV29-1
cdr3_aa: CSVSKPGQLNTGELFF

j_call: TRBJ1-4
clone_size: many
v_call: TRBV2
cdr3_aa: CASSETRAGEKLFF

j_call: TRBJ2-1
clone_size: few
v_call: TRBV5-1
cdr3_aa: CASSWGGRLAGRYNEQFF

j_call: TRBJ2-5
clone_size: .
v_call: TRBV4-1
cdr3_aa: CASSQKIAGSGAQETQYF

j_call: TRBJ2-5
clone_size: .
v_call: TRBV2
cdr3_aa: CAGTTGGIETQYF

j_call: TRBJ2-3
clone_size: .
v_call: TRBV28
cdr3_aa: CASSGETGGYF

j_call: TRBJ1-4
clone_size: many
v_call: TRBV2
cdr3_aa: CASSEMGGATNEKLFF

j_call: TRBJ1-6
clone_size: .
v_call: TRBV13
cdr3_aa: CASSLGRGVSPLHF

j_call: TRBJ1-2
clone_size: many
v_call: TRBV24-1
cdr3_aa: CATSDSITNYGYTF

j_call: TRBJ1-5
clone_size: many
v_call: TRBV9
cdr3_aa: CASSVAGVSNQPQHF

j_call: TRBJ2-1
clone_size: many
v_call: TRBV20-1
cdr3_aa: CSMRSSSYNEQFF

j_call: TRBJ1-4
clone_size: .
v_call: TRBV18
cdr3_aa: CASSPREGEKLFF

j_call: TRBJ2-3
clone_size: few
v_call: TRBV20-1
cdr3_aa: CSARDGQGADTQYF

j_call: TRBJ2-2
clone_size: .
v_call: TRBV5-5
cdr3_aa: CASSLSRTGPNTGELFF

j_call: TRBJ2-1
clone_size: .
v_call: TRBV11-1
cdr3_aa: CASSSLRDRINEQFF

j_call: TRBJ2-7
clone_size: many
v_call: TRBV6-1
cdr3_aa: CASSETEGVLYEQYF

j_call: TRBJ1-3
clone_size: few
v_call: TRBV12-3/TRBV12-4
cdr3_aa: CASSFNNKIGNTIYF

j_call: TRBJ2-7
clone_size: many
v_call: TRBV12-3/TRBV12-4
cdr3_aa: CASRWSGGYEQYF

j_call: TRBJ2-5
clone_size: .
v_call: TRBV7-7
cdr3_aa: CASSLEGRAEGTQYF

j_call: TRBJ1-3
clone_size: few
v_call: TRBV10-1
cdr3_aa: CASSPDLSGNTIYF

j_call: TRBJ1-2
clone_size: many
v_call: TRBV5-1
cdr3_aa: CASSYEPPGQGHRGYTF

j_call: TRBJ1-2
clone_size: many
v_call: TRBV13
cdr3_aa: CASSLSQVNYGYTF

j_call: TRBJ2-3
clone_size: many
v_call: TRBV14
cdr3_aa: CASSQVGVASTDTQYF

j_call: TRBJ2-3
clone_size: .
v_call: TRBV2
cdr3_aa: CASRWSGGVDTDTQYF

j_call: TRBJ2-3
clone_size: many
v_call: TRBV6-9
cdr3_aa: CASSYGLVGVDTQYF

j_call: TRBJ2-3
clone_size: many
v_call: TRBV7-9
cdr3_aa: CASVLAGGSTDTQYF

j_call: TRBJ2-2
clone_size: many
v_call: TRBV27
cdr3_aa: CASTLTGNTGELFF